This T cell receptor (beta chain) emerged from a study of CD8 T cells in ankylosing spondylitis. Findings and caveats of the study: Significant enrichment of disease-linked clones was reportedly seen in matched ankylosing spondylitis synovial fluid. Earlier authors reported some of these motif variants in reactive arthritis synovial fluid and blood. Blood from ankylosing spondylitis patients appeared to carry a characteristic roughly 8-variant TCR beta motif.

Libraries of TCR beta came from quantitative 5'-RACE with molecular barcodes. A single record per CDR3 protein comes from TCRdb applying MiXCR to the 5' RACE reads. The data show about 240,000 distinct CDR3 sequences, roughly 8.6% seen once. Germline V gene sequence: CDR1 SGHTS, CDR2 YDEGEE. The CDR3 totals 17 residues. Trimming removed 6 bases at V and 0 bases at J, with 21 bases between. This clonotype has a count of ten or more. Its specificity is not known. Sample: blood, either unsorted or a sorted T cell fraction (not recorded which). The clonotype was recovered from a male donor with ankylosing spondylitis or in good health (not recorded which). The rearrangement uses TRBV5-8 and TRBJ1-1, with D maybe TRBD1 (5 bases). The CDR3 loop reads CASIAPTGFRMNTEAFF. CDR3 DNA: TGTGCCAGCATCGCCCCCACAGGTTTTAGGATGAACACTGAAGCTTTCTTT.